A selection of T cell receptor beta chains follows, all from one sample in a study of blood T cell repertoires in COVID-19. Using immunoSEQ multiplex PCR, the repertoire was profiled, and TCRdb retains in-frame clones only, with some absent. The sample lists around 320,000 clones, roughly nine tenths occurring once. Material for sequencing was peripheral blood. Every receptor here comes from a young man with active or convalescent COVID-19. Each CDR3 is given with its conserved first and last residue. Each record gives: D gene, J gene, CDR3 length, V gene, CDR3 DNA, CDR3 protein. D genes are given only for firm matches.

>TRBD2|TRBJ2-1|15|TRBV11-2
TGTGCCAGCAACAGAGCGGGGGGGGACTACAATGAGCAGTTCTTC
CASNRAGGDYNEQFF
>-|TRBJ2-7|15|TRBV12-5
TGTGCTAGTGGTTCCCGTTATCAGATGACCTACGAGCAGTACTTC
CASGSRYQMTYEQYF
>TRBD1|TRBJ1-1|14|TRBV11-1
TGTGCCAGCACCCCCGACAGGGTGAACACTGAAGCTTTCTTT
CASTPDRVNTEAFF
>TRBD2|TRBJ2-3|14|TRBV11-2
TGTGCCAGCAGACCTAGCGGGGGCACAGATACGCAGTATTTT
CASRPSGGTDTQYF
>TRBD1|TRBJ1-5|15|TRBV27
TGTGCCAGCAGTACAGGGACAGGCTTCGCTCAGCCCCAGCATTTT
CASSTGTGFAQPQHF
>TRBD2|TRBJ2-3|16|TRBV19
TGTGCCAGTAGTACCGGGACTAGCAAAGGCACAGATACGCAGTATTTT
CASSTGTSKGTDTQYF
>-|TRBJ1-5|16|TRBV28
TGTGCCAGCAGTTTTTTCGGAGATCATAGCAATCAGCCCCAGCATTTT
CASSFFGDHSNQPQHF
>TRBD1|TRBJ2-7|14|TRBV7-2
TGTGCCAGCAGCTTGTGGGACAGGGCCTACGAGCAGTACTTC
CASSLWDRAYEQYF
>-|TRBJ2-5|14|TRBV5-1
TGCGCCAGCAGCTTGGTATTGCGAGAGGAGACCCAGTACTTC
CASSLVLREETQYF
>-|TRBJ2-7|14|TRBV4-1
TGCGCCAGCAGCCAAGTGGAGGACTCCTACGAGCAGTACTTC
CASSQVEDSYEQYF
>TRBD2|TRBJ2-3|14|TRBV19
TGTGCCAGTAGTCCTAGCGGGTTCACAGATACGCAGTATTTT
CASSPSGFTDTQYF
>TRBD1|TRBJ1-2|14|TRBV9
TGTGCCAGCAGCCCCCGGGACAGGGACTATGGCTACACCTTC
CASSPRDRDYGYTF
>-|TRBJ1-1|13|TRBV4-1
TGCGCCAGCAGCCAAGGGACAGCAACTGAAGCTTTCTTT
CASSQGTATEAFF
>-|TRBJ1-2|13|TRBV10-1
TGCGCCAGCAGTGATGTGGGGAGCTATGGCTACACCTTC
CASSDVGSYGYTF
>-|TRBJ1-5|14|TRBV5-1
TGCGCCAGCAGCCAAACGGGGGGGGCTCAGCCCCAGCATTTT
CASSQTGGAQPQHF